This T cell receptor beta chain was observed in a study of CD8 T cells in Susac syndrome. Background on the study: The sequenced Susac syndrome patients included 5 or 6 who had clinically active disease and about 8 who were in remission.

The RNA input was about 0.5 to 1 ug, and it was reverse transcribed with random hexamers. Amplification of TCR beta CDR3 by immunoSEQ multiplex PCR spanned 54 Vbeta and 13 Jbeta. Each CDR3 protein is one row after TCRdb ran MiXCR on the immunoSEQ multiplex PCR reads. Here the sample spans 95,000 to 150,000 distinct CDR3 sequences, about 94% being singletons. The germline V gene encodes CDR1 MNHEY and CDR2 SMNVEV (reference sequence). The CDR3 totals 14 residues. V trimming: 4 bases; J trimming: 5 bases; junction bases outside the gene matches: 6. The specimen sequenced was CD8+ T cells from PBMCs. This clonotype was sampled from a human donor with Susac syndrome. The V gene is TRBV27, the J gene TRBJ2-7, with 9 bases lining up with TRBD1. The CDR3 sequence: CASSYRGRRNEQYF. CDR3 sequence (DNA): TGTGCCAGCAGTTACAGGGGGCGCAGGAACGAGCAGTACTTC.